The 32 T cell receptor beta chains below were found in one sample sequenced in a study of blood T cell repertoires in COVID-19. Method: immunoSEQ multiplex PCR; TCRdb's copy keeps in-frame clones and lacks some. Among around 110,000 clones listed, less than 85% were seen once. The source material was peripheral blood. These receptors were collected from a man under 40 with acute or convalescent COVID-19.

The chain recombines TRBV7-3 with TRBJ2-1, with TRBD1 as a possible D gene (6 bases). Per germline, CDR1 SGHTA and CDR2 FQGTGA. The V end was cut by 5 bases, the J end by 6 bases, with 17 bases between. CDR3 length: 15 residues. CDR3 in DNA: TGTGCCAGCAGCCTACAGCCGGGACAATCCAATGAGCAGTTCTTC. It yields the protein CASSLQPGQSNEQFF.

V gene TRBV2 combines with J gene TRBJ2-1; TRBD1 matches 11 bases. CDR3 length: 14 residues. CDR1 is SNHLY, CDR2 FYNNEI, per germline. Trimming at V came to 6 bases and at J to 8 bases, leaving 6 bases not matched to a gene. The CDR3 nucleotides are TGTGCCAGCAGAGCGGGACAGGGGGTGGATGAGCAGTTCTTC. It yields the protein CASRAGQGVDEQFF.

This sequence joins TRBV6-1 and TRBJ1-5; D gene uncertain. This CDR3 is 16 amino acids long. Per germline, CDR1 MNHNS and CDR2 SASEGT. The ends were cut back, 1 base at V and 4 bases at J, with 14 bases in the middle. CDR3 in DNA: TGTGCCAGCAGTGAAGTATTAGCGGTTGCTAATCAGCCCCAGCATTTT. Its protein is CASSEVLAVANQPQHF.

V and J are TRBV4-2 and TRBJ2-5; the match to TRBD2 covers 12 bases. The CDR3 totals 16 residues. The ends lost 0 bases at V and 5 bases at J; junction bases unmatched: 4. CDR1 and CDR2 (germline): LGHNA, YNFKEQ. The CDR3 is CASSQELAGGLETQYF. CDR3 nucleotide sequence: TGTGCCAGCAGCCAAGAACTAGCGGGGGGACTGGAGACCCAGTACTTC.

The CDR3 DNA is TGTGCCAGCAGCGTAGGTGGCGGGGCCCGCGACAATGAGCAGTTCTTC. This codes for CASSVGGGARDNEQFF. The rearrangement uses TRBV9 and TRBJ2-1; tentatively, D is TRBD2 (6 bases). Germline CDR1 is SGDLS and CDR2 is YYNGEE. The germline V and J ends were trimmed by 0 bases and 5 bases, with 15 bases remaining between them. The CDR3 runs 16 residues.

This clone was detected a few times. This chain joins TRBV6-5 and TRBJ1-4, with D hard to call. This CDR3 comprises 13 residues. Between the trimmed V and J ends, which lost 6 bases and 5 bases, there was a span of 10 bases. Germline V gives CDR1 MNHEY, CDR2 SVGAGI. CDR3 protein: CASRAVRNEKLFF. In nucleotides, the CDR3 is TGTGCCAGCAGGGCAGTCAGAAATGAAAAACTGTTTTTT.

The chain couples TRBV4-1 to TRBJ1-5; D call uncertain. The length of the CDR3 is 14 residues. Germline CDR1 is MGHRA and CDR2 is YSYEKL. V was pared by 1 base and J by 3 bases, with 7 bases between. The CDR3 nucleotides read TGCGCCAGCAGCCAAGTTGGAGACAATCAGCCCCAGCATTTT. Its translation: CASSQVGDNQPQHF.

The rearrangement uses TRBV5-6 and TRBJ2-2; TRBD1 is a possible D gene (6 bases). CDR3 length equals 17 residues. With 1 base removed from V and 2 bases from J, the gap between germline ends came to 15 bases. Per germline, CDR1 SGHDT and CDR2 YYEEEE. The CDR3: CASSLSIRTANTGELFF. The CDR3 DNA sequence: TGTGCCAGCAGCTTGTCGATACGGACAGCCAACACCGGGGAGCTGTTTTTT.

The V call is TRBV12-3 or TRBV12-4, the J call TRBJ1-1, with D perhaps matching TRBD1 (6 bases). V lost 6 bases, J lost 5 bases, and 10 bases lay in between. This CDR3 comprises 12 residues. CDR3 amino acids: CASRNRETEAFF. In DNA form, the CDR3 reads TGTGCCAGCAGAAACAGGGAGACTGAAGCTTTCTTT.

This chain links TRBV9 with TRBJ2-2; 9 bases are shared with TRBD2. The CDR3 length is 16 residues. Losses at the gene ends were 0 bases for V and 5 bases for J; bases not matched to a gene: 5. Germline values: CDR1 SGDLS, CDR2 YYNGEE. The CDR3 region is CASSVDPSGETGELFF. Here the CDR3 DNA reads TGTGCCAGCAGCGTAGATCCTAGCGGGGAAACCGGGGAGCTGTTTTTT.

This chain joins TRBV4-1 and TRBJ1-1; 9 nucleotides match TRBD1. The CDR3 extends over 13 amino acids. With 6 bases clipped from V and 4 bases from J, the junction kept 3 bases outside the gene matches. Germline V gene lookup returns CDR1 MGHRA and CDR2 YSYEKL. CDR3 sequence reads: CASRQGALTEAFF. CDR3 DNA: TGCGCCAGCAGACAGGGGGCTCTCACTGAAGCTTTCTTT.

The chain carries TRBV3-1 (or the pseudogene TRBV3-2) and TRBJ2-2; D not certain. The V gene's germline CDR1 is LGHDT and CDR2 YNNKEL (reference sequence). The CDR3 is 12 amino acids. Trimming took off 3 bases at V and 6 bases at J, with 5 bases between the two ends. As DNA, the CDR3 is TGTGCCAGCAGCCACCGGGCCGGGGAGCTGTTTTTT. Protein: CASSHRAGELFF.

This rearrangement joins TRBV4-1 to TRBJ1-5, with D possibly being TRBD1 (5 bases). CDR3 size: 17 residues. V lost 0 bases and J lost 4, with 16 bases in between. Germline values: CDR1 MGHRA, CDR2 YSYEKL. The chain's CDR3 is CASSQDRAGLGNQPQHF. In DNA form, the CDR3 reads TGCGCCAGCAGCCAAGATCGCGCGGGGCTGGGTAATCAGCCCCAGCATTTT.

This clone was counted a single time. The gene calls are TRBV5-6 and TRBJ1-4; D is ambiguous. The V and J ends lost 0 bases and 3 bases respectively, with 12 bases between them. This CDR3 has 16 residues. In germline, CDR1 is SGHDT, CDR2 YYEEEE. DNA of the CDR3: TGTGCCAGCAGCTTGGCCCTCGACTGGTCTAATGAAAAACTGTTTTTT. The encoded protein is CASSLALDWSNEKLFF.

This chain links TRBV5-1 with TRBJ2-1; 16 bases are a match to TRBD2. The CDR3 covers 16 residues. Germline V gene lookup returns CDR1 SGHRS and CDR2 YFSETQ. V lost 4 bases to trimming and J lost 8 bases; unmatched junction nucleotides: 6. This CDR3 reads CASSTGTSGGADEQFF. Written as DNA, the CDR3 is TGCGCCAGCAGCACCGGGACTAGCGGGGGGGCAGATGAGCAGTTCTTC.

The chain links TRBV6-6 to TRBJ2-1, with 10 positions matching TRBD2. The CDR3 contains 15 residues. V was clipped by 5 bases and J by 4 bases; unmatched bases: 5. Germline lookup yields CDR1 MNHNY and CDR2 SVGAGI (reference sequence). In DNA, the CDR3 is TGTGCCAGCAGTGTCGGGACTAGCGTTTACAATGAGCAGTTCTTC. This sequence encodes CASSVGTSVYNEQFF.

V usage is TRBV7-6 and J usage is TRBJ2-7, with 7 bases aligning to TRBD2. The CDR3 extends over 13 amino acids. V lost 4 bases, J lost 4 bases, and 4 bases stayed unmatched. Germline-derived CDR1 and CDR2 are SGHVS and FNYEAQ. CDR3 sequence: CASSWGGGYEQYF. The CDR3 DNA follows: TGTGCCAGCAGCTGGGGGGGTGGGTACGAGCAGTACTTC.

This chain uses TRBV7-2 with TRBJ2-7; D unresolved. CDR1 and CDR2 from the germline V gene are SGHTA and FQGNSA. With 1 base removed from V and 3 bases from J, the gap between germline ends came to 7 bases. The CDR3 extends over 13 amino acids. The chain's CDR3 is CASSLEGGYEQYF. The CDR3 DNA reads as TGTGCCAGCAGCTTAGAAGGCGGCTACGAGCAGTACTTC.

The V and J genes are TRBV5-4 and TRBJ2-2; weak D call: TRBD2 (5 bases). Trimming stripped 2 bases from V and 2 bases from J, with 7 bases between. The CDR3 sequence is 14 residues long. Per the germline V gene, CDR1 is SGHNT and CDR2 is YYREEE (reference sequence). CDR3 DNA sequence: TGTGCCAGCAGCTTTACTAGTAACACCGGGGAGCTGTTTTTT. Amino acid sequence: CASSFTSNTGELFF. The full variable domain, its missing parts supplied by reference TRBV5-4 and TRBJ2-2, is ETGVTQSPTHLIKTRGQQVTLRCSSQSGHNTVSWYQQALGQGPQFIFQYYREEENGRGNFPPRFSGLQFPNYSSELNVNALELDDSALYLCASSFTSNTGELFFGEGSRLTVL.

This clone was seen a handful of times. This sequence joins TRBV11-2 and TRBJ2-5, with 9 bases aligning to TRBD1. The germline gives CDR1 SGHAT, CDR2 FQNNGV. The CDR3 contains 15 residues. Germline trimming cut 5 bases from V and 4 bases from J; bases unmatched to any gene: 8. The CDR3 spells CASSPQGQGTETQYF. In DNA, the CDR3 is TGTGCCAGCAGCCCCCAGGGACAGGGAACAGAGACCCAGTACTTC. Filled out from reference TRBV11-2 and TRBJ2-5, the complete variable domain reads EAGVAQSPRYKIIEKRQSVAFWCNPISGHATLYWYQQILGQGPKLLIQFQNNGVVDDSQLPKDRFSAERLKGVDSTLKIQPAKLEDSAVYLCASSPQGQGTETQYFGPGTRLLVL.

The chain links TRBV7-6 to TRBJ1-6, with a tentative D call TRBD1 (6 bases). The CDR3 is made up of 15 amino acids. Deletions cut 1 base from V and 7 bases from J, with 11 bases between. From germline, CDR1 is SGHVS and CDR2 FNYEAQ. The chain's CDR3 is CASSLVDQGNSPLHF. CDR3 DNA: TGTGCCAGCAGCTTAGTAGACCAGGGGAATTCACCCCTCCACTTT.

The chain couples TRBV7-2 to TRBJ1-1, with a possible D match to TRBD1 (6 bases). Trimming left V 5 bases short and J 1 base short, with 11 bases between. CDR1 and CDR2 from the germline V gene are SGHTA and FQGNSA. The CDR3 spans 14 residues. The CDR3 protein is CASSPGHQNTEAFF. The DNA of the CDR3 is TGTGCCAGCAGCCCGGGACACCAGAACACTGAAGCTTTCTTT.

This clone was detected a few times. The rearrangement links TRBV29-1 to TRBJ2-5; the D gene is possibly TRBD2 (6 bases). Trimming removed 1 base at V and 5 bases at J, with 23 bases between. Germline lookup yields CDR1 SQVTM and CDR2 ANQGSEA. There are 17 residues in the CDR3. CDR3 sequence: CSVEASEVAAPRETQYF. CDR3 DNA: TGCAGCGTTGAAGCCTCCGAGGTAGCGGCCCCGAGGGAGACCCAGTACTTC.

V gene TRBV5-4 combines with J gene TRBJ1-1, with D possibly being TRBD1 (5 bases). This CDR3 has 14 amino acids. Between the trimmed V and J ends, which lost 4 bases and 3 bases, there was a span of 13 bases. The germline V gene encodes CDR1 SGHNT and CDR2 YYREEE (reference sequence). CDR3 residues: CASSHSTGHTEAFF. CDR3 DNA sequence: TGTGCCAGCAGCCACTCAACAGGACACACTGAAGCTTTCTTT.

This chain joins TRBV12-3 or TRBV12-4 and TRBJ2-5, with D possibly being TRBD2 (5 bases). The CDR3 contains 11 residues. V dropped 6 bases and J dropped 9 bases, with 11 bases sitting between them. In nucleotides, the CDR3 is TGTGCCAGCAGACGGACTGGGGCCCAGTACTTC. This encodes CASRRTGAQYF.

The V and J genes are TRBV5-4 and TRBJ2-2; the match to TRBD2 covers 9 bases. The CDR3 is made up of 15 amino acids. V shed 0 bases, J shed 3 bases, and the junction held 0 bases outside the gene matches. CDR1 is SGHNT, CDR2 YYREEE, per germline (reference sequence). CDR3 DNA sequence: TGTGCCAGCAGCTTGGGCGGGGGGGACACCGGGGAGCTGTTTTTT. Its protein is CASSLGGGDTGELFF.

The chain combines TRBV2 with TRBJ1-2; no clear D. V lost 4 bases, J lost 5 bases, and 23 bases lay in between. This CDR3 contains 17 residues. Looked up from germline, CDR1 is SNHLY and CDR2 is FYNNEI. CDR3 DNA sequence: TGTGCCAGCAGTGTATCTGGGCTGGATTTAGTCCATTATGGCTACACCTTC. This sequence encodes CASSVSGLDLVHYGYTF.

V is TRBV7-2 and J is TRBJ2-4; 8 nucleotides align to TRBD1. The CDR3 consists of 14 residues. Germline V gene sequence: CDR1 SGHTA, CDR2 FQGNSA. V shed 4 bases and J 7 bases; nucleotides not matched to a gene: 6. The CDR3 spells CASSSRTGSNIQYF. CDR3 sequence (DNA): TGTGCCAGCAGCTCAAGGACAGGGTCGAACATTCAGTACTTC. Based on the CDR3 plus reference TRBV7-2 and TRBJ2-4, the full variable domain is GAGVSQSPSNKVTEKGKDVELRCDPISGHTALYWYRQSLGQGLEFLIYFQGNSAPDKSGLPSDRFSAERTGGSVSTLTIQRTQQEDSAVYLCASSSRTGSNIQYFGAGTRLSVL.

The chain links TRBV7-8 to TRBJ2-3; maybe TRBD1 (6 bases). The germline V and J ends were trimmed by 5 bases and 2 bases, with 14 bases remaining between them. The CDR3 has 15 amino acids. Germline CDR1 reads SGHVS; CDR2 reads FQNEAQ. CDR3 sequence: CASSPNGGFTDTQYF. CDR3 DNA: TGTGCCAGCAGCCCCAATGGGGGCTTCACAGATACGCAGTATTTT.

The rearrangement uses TRBV5-1 and TRBJ1-1; 8 nucleotides align to TRBD1. In germline, CDR1 is SGHRS, CDR2 YFSETQ. V gave up 0 bases and J gave up 7 bases; unmatched junction bases: 5. CDR3 length: 14 amino acids. The CDR3 spells CASSLAQGANEAFF. The CDR3 DNA sequence: TGCGCCAGCAGCTTGGCCCAGGGGGCTAATGAAGCTTTCTTT.

The rearrangement links TRBV7-9 to TRBJ1-6, with D possibly being TRBD1 (6 bases). Trimming removed 1 base from V and 6 bases from J, with 7 bases in between. This CDR3 has 14 amino acids. Germline values: CDR1 SEHNR, CDR2 FQNEAQ (reference sequence). In nucleotides, the CDR3 is TGTGCCAGCAGCTTAGACAGGGCTAATTCACCCCTCCACTTT. This sequence encodes CASSLDRANSPLHF.

This chain connects TRBV11-3 to TRBJ2-1, with D hard to call. V lost 0 bases and J lost 13, with 10 bases in between. CDR1 and CDR2 from the germline V gene are SGHNT and YENEEA. The CDR3 sequence is 12 residues long. Written as DNA, the CDR3 is TGTGCCAGCAGCTTAGACAGACAAACACAGTTCTTC. Translation: CASSLDRQTQFF.